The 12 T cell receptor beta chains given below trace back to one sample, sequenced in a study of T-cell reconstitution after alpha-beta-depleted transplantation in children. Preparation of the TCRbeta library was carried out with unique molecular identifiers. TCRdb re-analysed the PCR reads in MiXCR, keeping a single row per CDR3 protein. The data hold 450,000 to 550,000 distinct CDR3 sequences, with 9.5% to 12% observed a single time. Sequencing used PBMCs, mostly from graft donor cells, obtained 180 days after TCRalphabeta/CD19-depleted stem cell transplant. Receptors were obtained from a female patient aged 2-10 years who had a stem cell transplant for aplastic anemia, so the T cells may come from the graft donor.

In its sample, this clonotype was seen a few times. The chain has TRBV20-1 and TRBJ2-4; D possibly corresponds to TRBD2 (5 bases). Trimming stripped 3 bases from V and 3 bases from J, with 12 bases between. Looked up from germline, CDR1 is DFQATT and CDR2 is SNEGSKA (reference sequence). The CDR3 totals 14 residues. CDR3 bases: TGCAGTGCTAGTATCCGAAGCGGCAAAAACATTCAGTACTTC. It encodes CSASIRSGKNIQYF.

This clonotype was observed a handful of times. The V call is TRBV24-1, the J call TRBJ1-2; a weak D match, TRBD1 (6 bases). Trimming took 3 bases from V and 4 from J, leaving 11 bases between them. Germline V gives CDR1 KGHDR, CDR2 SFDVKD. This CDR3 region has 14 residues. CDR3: CATSDPRTAYGYTF. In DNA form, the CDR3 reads TGTGCCACCAGTGATCCCAGGACAGCCTATGGCTACACCTTC.

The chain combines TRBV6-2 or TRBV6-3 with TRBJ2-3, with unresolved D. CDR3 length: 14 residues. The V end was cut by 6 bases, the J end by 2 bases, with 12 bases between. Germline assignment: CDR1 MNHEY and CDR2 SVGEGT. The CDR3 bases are TGTGCCAGCAGCCCCCGTAAGAACACAGATACGCAGTATTTT. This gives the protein CASSPRKNTDTQYF.

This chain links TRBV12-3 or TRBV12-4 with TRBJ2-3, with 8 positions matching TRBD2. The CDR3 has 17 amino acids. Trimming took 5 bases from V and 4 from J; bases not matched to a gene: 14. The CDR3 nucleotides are TGTGCCAGCAGTCCCCTTAGGGGAGCGGGAGTGGCAGATACGCAGTATTTT. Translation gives CASSPLRGAGVADTQYF.

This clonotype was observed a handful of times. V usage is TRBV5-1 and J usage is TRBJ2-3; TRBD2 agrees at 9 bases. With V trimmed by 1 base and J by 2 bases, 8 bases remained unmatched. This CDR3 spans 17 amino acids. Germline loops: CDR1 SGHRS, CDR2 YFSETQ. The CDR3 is CASSLRLAGLATDTQYF. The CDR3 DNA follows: TGCGCCAGCAGCTTGCGGCTAGCGGGGTTAGCCACAGATACGCAGTATTTT.

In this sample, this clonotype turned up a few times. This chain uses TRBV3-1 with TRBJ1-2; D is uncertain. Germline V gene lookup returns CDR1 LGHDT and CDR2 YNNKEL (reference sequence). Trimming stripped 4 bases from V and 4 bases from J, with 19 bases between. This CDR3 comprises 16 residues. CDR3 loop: CASSPRKLTDFYGYTF. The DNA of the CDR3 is TGTGCCAGCAGCCCGAGGAAGTTGACGGACTTCTATGGCTACACCTTC.

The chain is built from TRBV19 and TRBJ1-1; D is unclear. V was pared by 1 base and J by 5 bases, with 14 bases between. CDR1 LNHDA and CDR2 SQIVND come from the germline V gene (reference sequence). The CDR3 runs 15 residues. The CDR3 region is CASSIALTLGTEAFF. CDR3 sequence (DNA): TGTGCCAGTAGTATAGCTTTAACCCTGGGGACTGAAGCTTTCTTT.

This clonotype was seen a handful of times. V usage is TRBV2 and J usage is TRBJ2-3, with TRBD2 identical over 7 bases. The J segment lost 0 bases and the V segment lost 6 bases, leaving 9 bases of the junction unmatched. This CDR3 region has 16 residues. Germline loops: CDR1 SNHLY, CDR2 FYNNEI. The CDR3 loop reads CASRRLAATSTDTQYF. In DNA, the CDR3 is TGTGCCAGCAGAAGACTAGCAGCGACTAGCACAGATACGCAGTATTTT.

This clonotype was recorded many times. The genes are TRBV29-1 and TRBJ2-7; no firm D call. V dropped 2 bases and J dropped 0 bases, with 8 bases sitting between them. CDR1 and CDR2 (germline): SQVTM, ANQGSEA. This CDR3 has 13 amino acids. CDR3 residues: CSVETRGSYEQYF. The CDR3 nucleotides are TGCAGCGTTGAAACACGCGGCTCCTACGAGCAGTACTTC.

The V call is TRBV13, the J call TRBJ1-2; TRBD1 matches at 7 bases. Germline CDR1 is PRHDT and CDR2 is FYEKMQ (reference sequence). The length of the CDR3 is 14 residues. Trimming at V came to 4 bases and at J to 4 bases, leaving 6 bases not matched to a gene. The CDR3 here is CASSYDRAFYGYTF. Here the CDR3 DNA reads TGTGCCAGCAGCTACGACAGGGCCTTCTATGGCTACACCTTC.

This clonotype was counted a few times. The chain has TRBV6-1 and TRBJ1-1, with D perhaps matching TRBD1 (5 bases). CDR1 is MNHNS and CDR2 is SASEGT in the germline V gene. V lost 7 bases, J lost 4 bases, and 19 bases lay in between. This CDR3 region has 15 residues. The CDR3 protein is CASTFDRVAGTEAFF. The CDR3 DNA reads TGTGCCAGCACCTTCGACAGAGTGGCCGGCACTGAAGCTTTCTTT.

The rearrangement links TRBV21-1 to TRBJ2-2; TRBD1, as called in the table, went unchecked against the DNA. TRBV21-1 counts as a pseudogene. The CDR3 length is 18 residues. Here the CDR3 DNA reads TGTGCCAGCAGCAAAGTCCTGGTCCGGGGGCAGGACACCGGGGAGCTGTTTTTT. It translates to CASSKVLVRGQDTGELFF.